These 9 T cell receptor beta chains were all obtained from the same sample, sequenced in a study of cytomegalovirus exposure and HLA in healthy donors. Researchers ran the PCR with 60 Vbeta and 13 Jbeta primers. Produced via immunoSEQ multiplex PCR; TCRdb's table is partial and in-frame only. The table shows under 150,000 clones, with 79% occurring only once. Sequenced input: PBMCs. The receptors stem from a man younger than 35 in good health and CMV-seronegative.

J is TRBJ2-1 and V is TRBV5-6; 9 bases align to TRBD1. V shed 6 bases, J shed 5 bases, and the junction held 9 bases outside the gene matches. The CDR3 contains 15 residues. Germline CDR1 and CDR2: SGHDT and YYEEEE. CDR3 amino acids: CASIWGTGLHNEQFF. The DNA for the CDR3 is TGTGCCAGCATCTGGGGGACAGGGCTGCACAATGAGCAGTTCTTC.

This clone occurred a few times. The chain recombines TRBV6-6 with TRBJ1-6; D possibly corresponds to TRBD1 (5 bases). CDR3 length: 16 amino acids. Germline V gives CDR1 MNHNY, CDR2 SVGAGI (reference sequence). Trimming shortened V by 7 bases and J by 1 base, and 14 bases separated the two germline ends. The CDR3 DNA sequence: TGTGCCAGCACCCCCATTTCAGGGTCCTATAATTCACCCCTCCACTTT. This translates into CASTPISGSYNSPLHF.

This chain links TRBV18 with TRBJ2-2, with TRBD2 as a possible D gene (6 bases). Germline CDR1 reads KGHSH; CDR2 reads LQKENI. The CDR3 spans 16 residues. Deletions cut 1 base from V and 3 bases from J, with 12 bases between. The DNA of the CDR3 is TGTGCCAGCTCACCACGGAGGGGCCCCGACACCGGGGAGCTGTTTTTT. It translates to CASSPRRGPDTGELFF.

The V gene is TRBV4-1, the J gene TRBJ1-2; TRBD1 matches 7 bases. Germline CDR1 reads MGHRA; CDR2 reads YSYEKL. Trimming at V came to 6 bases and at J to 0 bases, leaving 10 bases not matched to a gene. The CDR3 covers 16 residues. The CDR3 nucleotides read TGCGCCAGCAGAACCGGACAGGCTGGGCCTAACTATGGCTACACCTTC. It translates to CASRTGQAGPNYGYTF.

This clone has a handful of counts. The CDR3 spells CAWSFGGNTEAFF. The CDR3 DNA sequence: TGTGCCTGGAGTTTTGGCGGGAACACTGAAGCTTTCTTT. The rearrangement joins TRBV30 to TRBJ1-1; D remains ambiguous. The V gene's germline CDR1 is GTSNPN and CDR2 SVGIG (reference sequence). V was pared by 2 bases and J by 1 base, with 8 bases between. This CDR3 comprises 13 residues.

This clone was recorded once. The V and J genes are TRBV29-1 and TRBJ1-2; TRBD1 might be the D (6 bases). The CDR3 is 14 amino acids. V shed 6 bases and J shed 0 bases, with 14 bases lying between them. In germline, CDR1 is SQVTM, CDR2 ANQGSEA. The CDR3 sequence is CSVPSGQSNYGYTF. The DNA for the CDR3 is TGCAGCGTCCCTTCCGGACAGTCTAACTATGGCTACACCTTC.

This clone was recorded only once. CDR3 residues: CALQGYGGTGANVLTF. The CDR3 region has the DNA TGTGCACTACAGGGGTATGGGGGGACTGGGGCCAACGTCCTGACTTTC. This rearrangement joins TRBV21-1 to TRBJ2-6; the table's D call of TRBD1 was not tested on the DNA. TRBV21-1 is a pseudogene. The CDR3 length is 16 residues.

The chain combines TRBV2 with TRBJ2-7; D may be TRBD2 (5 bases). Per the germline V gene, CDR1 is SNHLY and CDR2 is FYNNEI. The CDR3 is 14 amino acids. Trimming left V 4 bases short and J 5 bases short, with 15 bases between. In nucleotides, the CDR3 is TGTGCCAGCAGTGGCCTCGGGGTATGGGACGAGCAGTACTTC. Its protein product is CASSGLGVWDEQYF.

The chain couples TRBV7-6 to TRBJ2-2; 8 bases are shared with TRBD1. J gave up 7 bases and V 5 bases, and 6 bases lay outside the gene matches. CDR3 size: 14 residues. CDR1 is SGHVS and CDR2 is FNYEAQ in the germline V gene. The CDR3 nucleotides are TGTGCCAGCAGCAAGACAGGGGAGATCGGGGAGCTGTTTTTT. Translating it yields CASSKTGEIGELFF. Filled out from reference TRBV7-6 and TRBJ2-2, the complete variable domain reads GAGVSQSPRYKVTKRGQDVALRCDPISGHVSLYWYRQALGQGPEFLTYFNYEAQQDKSGLPNDRFSAERPEGSISTLTIQRTEQRDSAMYRCASSKTGEIGELFFGEGSRLTVL.